Sequencing of this TCR beta chain was carried out in a study of shared clonotypes between healthy human individuals. An assay was performed, and its level was deep. TCRdb's table, derived via immunoSEQ multiplex PCR, lists solely in-frame clones and lacks some. Altogether about 980,000 clones are present, more than 75% being singletons, with the ten largest covering around 1.4%. The CDR3 has 16 amino acids. CDR1 and CDR2 from the germline V gene are MNHNS and SASEGT. Trimming removed 3 bases at V and 6 bases at J, with 20 bases between. The sample holds many counts of this clone. This sequence joins TRBV6-1 and TRBJ1-2, with D perhaps TRBD1 (6 bases). This TCR came from a man aged 18 to 35 in good health. The sequenced sample consisted of memory CD4+ T cells sorted from blood. Subset: CD45RA-negative fraction. CDR3 nucleotides: TGTGCCAGCAGTGACGTCAACAGGGACGTGGGGCATGGCTACACCTTC. Protein product: CASSDVNRDVGHGYTF.